The 26 T cell receptor beta chains below come from one sample, sequenced in a study of shared clonotypes between healthy human individuals. TCRdb keeps only in-frame clones here, not all; method: immunoSEQ multiplex PCR. Of about 470,000 clones in the sample, 75% to 85% were seen once. Specimen: PBMCs. Every receptor here comes from a woman aged 35 to 49 in good health. Some clones in this sample may be carry-over from other donors' samples.

V and J are TRBV28 and TRBJ1-3; 8 positions agree with TRBD1. The trim removed 7 bases at V and 8 bases at J, leaving 13 bases unmatched. Germline V gene lookup returns CDR1 MDHEN and CDR2 SYDVKM. There are 15 residues in the CDR3. CDR3 DNA sequence: TGTGCCAGCACCCAACACGGACAGGGACGAGACACCATATATTTT. Its translation is CASTQHGQGRDTIYF.

This chain uses TRBV5-1 with TRBJ2-7; no reliable D call. The CDR3 spans 14 residues. V dropped 4 bases and J dropped 0 bases, with 11 bases sitting between them. Germline V gene sequence: CDR1 SGHRS, CDR2 YFSETQ. DNA of the CDR3: TGCGCCAGCAGCCCGGGTCATGTCTCCTACGAGCAGTACTTC. Its translation: CASSPGHVSYEQYF. Full variable domain (remainder filled in from reference TRBV5-1 and TRBJ2-7): KAGVTQTPRYLIKTRGQQVTLSCSPISGHRSVSWYQQTPGQGLQFLFEYFSETQRNKGNFPGRFSGRQFSNSRSEMNVSTLELGDSALYLCASSPGHVSYEQYFGPGTRLTVT.

This CDR3 reads CASSLPGTWRMDTEAFF. The CDR3 nucleotides read TGCGCCAGCAGCTTGCCAGGGACGTGGAGGATGGACACTGAAGCTTTCTTT. V usage is TRBV5-1 and J usage is TRBJ1-1; tentative D call: TRBD1 (5 bases). Germline V lookup: CDR1 SGHRS, CDR2 YFSETQ. V dropped 1 base and J dropped 3 bases, with 19 bases sitting between them. The CDR3 totals 17 residues. Looking up the rest from reference TRBV5-1 and TRBJ1-1 gives the full variable domain: KAGVTQTPRYLIKTRGQQVTLSCSPISGHRSVSWYQQTPGQGLQFLFEYFSETQRNKGNFPGRFSGRQFSNSRSEMNVSTLELGDSALYLCASSLPGTWRMDTEAFFGQGTRLTVV.

The chain joins TRBV5-6 to TRBJ1-4; 8 bases are a match to TRBD1. V shed 4 bases, J shed 7 bases, and the junction held 6 bases outside the gene matches. This CDR3 has 14 amino acids. Germline V gives CDR1 SGHDT, CDR2 YYEEEE. The CDR3 sequence: CASSRNRGGEKLFF. CDR3 nucleotides: TGTGCCAGCAGCCGCAACAGGGGGGGTGAAAAACTGTTTTTT.

The V gene is TRBV2, the J gene TRBJ1-1; no firm D call. Germline CDR1 is SNHLY and CDR2 is FYNNEI. Trimming removed 4 bases at V and 1 base at J, with 7 bases between. This CDR3 spans 13 amino acids. The CDR3 loop reads CASSVDGNTEAFF. In DNA form, the CDR3 reads TGTGCCAGCAGTGTGGACGGGAACACTGAAGCTTTCTTT.

The chain carries TRBV11-2 and TRBJ1-2, with D tentatively TRBD1 (5 bases). The length of the CDR3 is 13 residues. Germline lookup yields CDR1 SGHAT and CDR2 FQNNGV. Between the trimmed V and J ends, which lost 1 base and 3 bases, there was a span of 6 bases. CDR3 amino acids: CASSLGRDYGYTF. In DNA form, the CDR3 reads TGTGCCAGCAGCTTAGGCAGGGACTATGGCTACACCTTC.

This clone was detected only a few times. The genes are TRBV2 and TRBJ1-4; 9 bases line up with TRBD1. Germline CDR1 reads SNHLY; CDR2 reads FYNNEI. Unmatched junction bases numbered 8, after V lost 5 bases and J lost 7 bases. The CDR3 has 15 residues. CDR3 loop: CASSNPGTGIEKLFF. In nucleotides, the CDR3 is TGTGCCAGCAGTAACCCCGGGACAGGGATTGAAAAACTGTTTTTT.

This clone came up a few times. The sample carries other DNA sequences with the same CDR3. This chain uses TRBV9 with TRBJ2-3; TRBD2 might be the D (5 bases). Trimming pared 0 bases from V and 3 bases from J, leaving 8 bases between. Germline V CDR1 and CDR2: SGDLS, YYNGEE. The CDR3 has 14 amino acids. CDR3 in amino acids: CASSVETSTDTQYF. CDR3 in DNA: TGTGCCAGCAGCGTAGAAACTAGTACAGATACGCAGTATTTT. The complete variable domain, with remaining parts taken from reference TRBV9 and TRBJ2-3, reads DSGVTQTPKHLITATGQRVTLRCSPRSGDLSVYWYQQSLDQGLQFLIQYYNGEERAKGNILERFSAQQFPDLHSELNLSSLELGDSALYFCASSVETSTDTQYFGPGTRLTVL.

The gene calls are TRBV10-3 and TRBJ1-1; 7 bases are shared with TRBD1. The germline CDR1 and CDR2 sequences are ENHRY and SYGVKD. The length of the CDR3 is 17 residues. The V segment lost 7 bases and the J segment 0 bases; nucleotides outside the gene matches: 14. CDR3 residues: CAINERQGVTMNTEAFF. In DNA, the CDR3 is TGTGCCATCAATGAAAGACAGGGAGTAACGATGAACACTGAAGCTTTCTTT.

V is TRBV2 and J is TRBJ2-7, with 9 bases identical to TRBD1. Germline V CDR1 and CDR2: SNHLY, FYNNEI. With V trimmed by 7 bases and J by 2 bases, 6 bases remained unmatched. CDR3 length equals 14 residues. The CDR3 region is CASKRTGVAYEQYF. CDR3 nucleotide sequence: TGTGCCAGCAAAAGGACAGGGGTGGCCTACGAGCAGTACTTC.

To note about this clone: A much larger clonotype is one base distant, so this may be a read error. The gene calls are TRBV4-2 and TRBJ1-2; no firm D call. CDR3 length: 13 residues. Germline lookup yields CDR1 LGHNA and CDR2 YNFKEQ. V was shortened by 0 bases and J by 12 bases, with 14 bases between the two germline ends. Here the CDR3 DNA reads TGTGCCAGCAGCCAAGAATATCAAGGCGGCCACACCTTC. This translates into CASSQEYQGGHTF.

This clone was detected only a few times. The rearrangement joins TRBV18 to TRBJ2-5; 7 bases are a match to TRBD2. The CDR3 length is 15 residues. Looked up from germline, CDR1 is KGHSH and CDR2 is LQKENI. The J segment lost 2 bases and the V segment lost 0 bases, leaving 3 bases of the junction unmatched. The chain's CDR3 is CASSPPASGQETQYF. The CDR3 coding sequence is TGTGCCAGCTCACCACCTGCTAGCGGACAAGAGACCCAGTACTTC.

V gene TRBV7-2 combines with J gene TRBJ1-5, with 7 bases identical to TRBD1. This CDR3 is 15 amino acids long. The J segment lost 4 bases and the V segment lost 5 bases, leaving 8 bases of the junction unmatched. CDR1 and CDR2 (germline): SGHTA, FQGNSA. The CDR3 here is CASSPRTGRNQPQHF. The CDR3 region has the DNA TGTGCCAGCAGCCCTCGGACAGGCCGTAATCAGCCCCAGCATTTT.

Comment on this clone: Other DNA sequences within the sample encode an identical CDR3. The chain couples TRBV7-2 to TRBJ2-1, with D possibly being TRBD2 (6 bases). Germline values: CDR1 SGHTA, CDR2 FQGNSA. V gave up 0 bases and J gave up 2 bases, with 8 bases separating them. The CDR3 has 15 amino acids. The CDR3 protein is CASSLAGGTYNEQFF. CDR3 nucleotides: TGTGCCAGCAGCTTAGCGGGAGGAACCTACAATGAGCAGTTCTTC.

The CDR3 DNA reads as TGTGCCAGCAGTGATACAGGAGCCCATACGCAGTATTTT. Translated: CASSDTGAHTQYF. This rearrangement joins TRBV2 to TRBJ2-3; TRBD1 is a possible D gene (5 bases). The CDR3 sequence is 13 residues long. The germline gives CDR1 SNHLY, CDR2 FYNNEI. V was cut by 3 bases and J by 7 bases, with 11 bases left in between.

Notes on this clone: Distinct nucleotide sequences in the sample also encode this CDR3. The chain couples TRBV7-2 to TRBJ1-1; 9 nucleotides align to TRBD1. V dropped 5 bases and J dropped 4; count of bases not matched to a gene: 5. The CDR3 consists of 14 residues. Germline CDR1 SGHTA, CDR2 FQGNSA. The CDR3 loop reads CASSGQGPGTEAFF. The CDR3, as DNA: TGTGCCAGCAGCGGACAGGGGCCAGGCACTGAAGCTTTCTTT. Supplemented by reference TRBV7-2 and TRBJ1-1, the full variable domain reads GAGVSQSPSNKVTEKGKDVELRCDPISGHTALYWYRQSLGQGLEFLIYFQGNSAPDKSGLPSDRFSAERTGGSVSTLTIQRTQQEDSAVYLCASSGQGPGTEAFFGQGTRLTVV.

The rearrangement links TRBV19 to TRBJ2-1, with TRBD2 matching over 7 bases. Germline values: CDR1 LNHDA, CDR2 SQIVND (reference sequence). The CDR3 loop spans 15 amino acids. Trimming at V came to 3 bases and at J to 4 bases, leaving 6 bases not matched to a gene. The CDR3 DNA sequence: TGTGCCAGTAGTATTATGGGAGGGTCTTACAATGAGCAGTTCTTC. Protein sequence: CASSIMGGSYNEQFF. Looking up the rest from reference TRBV19 and TRBJ2-1 gives the full variable domain: DGGITQSPKYLFRKEGQNVTLSCEQNLNHDAMYWYRQDPGQGLRLIYYSQIVNDFQKGDIAEGYSVSREKKESFPLTVTSAQKNPTAFYLCASSIMGGSYNEQFFGPGTRLTVL.

This chain joins TRBV2 and TRBJ1-2; TRBD1 agrees at 10 bases. The CDR3 is 14 residues long. Trimming cost V 6 bases and J 3 bases; bases outside gene matches: 4. Germline CDR1 is SNHLY and CDR2 is FYNNEI. The CDR3 protein is CASRGDRGDYGYTF. CDR3 DNA: TGTGCCAGCAGGGGGGACAGGGGAGACTATGGCTACACCTTC.

The J gene is TRBJ2-7, the V gene TRBV19, with D possibly being TRBD1 (5 bases). Trimming cost V 3 bases and J 2 bases, with 14 bases left between them. CDR3 length: 15 amino acids. Germline CDR1 and CDR2: LNHDA and SQIVND (reference sequence). CDR3 DNA sequence: TGTGCCAGTAGTATTGCGGTACAGGCCACCTACGAGCAGTACTTC. It translates to CASSIAVQATYEQYF.

This clone showed up just a few times. V is TRBV2 and J is TRBJ2-3; tentative D call: TRBD2 (6 bases). The V gene's germline CDR1 is SNHLY and CDR2 FYNNEI. CDR3 length: 16 residues. V lost 3 bases and J 0 bases, leaving 13 bases between the germline ends. Here the CDR3 reads CASSEGGGASTDTQYF. In DNA form, the CDR3 reads TGTGCCAGCAGTGAGGGAGGCGGGGCAAGCACAGATACGCAGTATTTT.

This clone was recorded a few times. The chain has TRBV27 and TRBJ1-1, with 8 bases fitting TRBD1. After removal of 4 bases from V and 7 bases from J, the junction contained 5 bases not matched to a gene. There are 13 residues in the CDR3. In germline, CDR1 is MNHEY, CDR2 SMNVEV (reference sequence). The CDR3 loop reads CASSSGQGGEAFF. CDR3 in DNA: TGTGCCAGCAGTTCCGGACAGGGTGGTGAAGCTTTCTTT.

This chain connects TRBV7-9 to TRBJ1-2; D remains ambiguous. This CDR3 spans 12 amino acids. The germline V gene has CDR1 SEHNR and CDR2 FQNEAQ (reference sequence). The V gene lost 6 bases and the J gene lost 8 bases, with 13 bases spanning the gap. The CDR3 loop is CASSPGPSGYTF. In DNA form, the CDR3 reads TGTGCCAGCAGTCCGGGCCCCAGCGGCTACACCTTC. Looking up the rest from reference TRBV7-9 and TRBJ1-2 gives the full variable domain: DTGVSQNPRHKITKRGQNVTFRCDPISEHNRLYWYRQTLGQGPEFLTYFQNEAQLEKSRLLSDRFSAERPKGSFSTLEIQRTEQGDSAMYLCASSPGPSGYTFGSGTRLTVV.

V and J are TRBV18 and TRBJ2-3; D may be TRBD2 (5 bases). The CDR3 is made up of 16 amino acids. The germline V gene has CDR1 KGHSH and CDR2 LQKENI. V was clipped by 1 base and J by 8 bases, with 19 bases between them. This CDR3 is CASSPLGKGGSGTQYF. CDR3 nucleotide sequence: TGTGCCAGCTCACCACTGGGTAAAGGTGGGAGTGGTACGCAGTATTTT.

J is TRBJ1-1 and V is TRBV19; possible D gene TRBD1, 5 bases. The CDR3 extends over 15 amino acids. Germline V lookup: CDR1 LNHDA, CDR2 SQIVND (reference sequence). V was pared by 3 bases and J by 4 bases, with 15 bases between. The CDR3 protein is CASSIGLGDGTEAFF. The CDR3 DNA sequence: TGTGCCAGTAGTATCGGGTTAGGGGACGGCACTGAAGCTTTCTTT. Filled out from reference TRBV19 and TRBJ1-1, the complete variable domain reads DGGITQSPKYLFRKEGQNVTLSCEQNLNHDAMYWYRQDPGQGLRLIYYSQIVNDFQKGDIAEGYSVSREKKESFPLTVTSAQKNPTAFYLCASSIGLGDGTEAFFGQGTRLTVV.

The CDR3 DNA sequence: TGCGCCAGCAGCCCCCGACTAGCGGGGGACTACGAGCAGTACTTC. It encodes CASSPRLAGDYEQYF. The chain uses TRBV4-1 and TRBJ2-7; 12 nucleotides match TRBD2. J was trimmed by 3 bases and V by 4 bases; bases with no gene match: 4. CDR1 and CDR2 (germline): MGHRA, YSYEKL. The CDR3 spans 15 residues.

The V gene is TRBV28, the J gene TRBJ1-2; no clear D gene. CDR3 size: 12 residues. Germline values: CDR1 MDHEN, CDR2 SYDVKM. V was pared by 5 bases and J by 4 bases, with 8 bases between. CDR3 coding DNA: TGTGCCAGCAGTCTCAGGCCCTATGGCTACACCTTC. This translates into CASSLRPYGYTF.